The TCR beta chain under discussion was sequenced for a study of blood T cell repertoires in COVID-19. Whole-study context: PBMCs, B-cell-depleted T cells, or T cells provided the cDNA or gDNA that made up the material.

The CDR3 length is 13 residues. Germline V gene lookup returns CDR1 SGHVS and CDR2 FNYEAQ. Trimming removed 1 base at V and 3 bases at J, with 7 bases between. TCRdb's copy holds only in-frame clones and misses some; the assay was immunoSEQ multiplex PCR. The sample includes 250,000 to 350,000 clones, about nine tenths seen only once; the top ten take around 11%. Sequences were obtained from peripheral blood. The origin of this receptor is a woman in her twenties or thirties with COVID-19, enrolled during active disease. This sequence joins TRBV7-6 and TRBJ2-7; D is unclear. DNA for the CDR3: TGTGCCAGCAGCTTAGACCCAGGCTACGAGCAGTACTTC. Amino acids: CASSLDPGYEQYF.